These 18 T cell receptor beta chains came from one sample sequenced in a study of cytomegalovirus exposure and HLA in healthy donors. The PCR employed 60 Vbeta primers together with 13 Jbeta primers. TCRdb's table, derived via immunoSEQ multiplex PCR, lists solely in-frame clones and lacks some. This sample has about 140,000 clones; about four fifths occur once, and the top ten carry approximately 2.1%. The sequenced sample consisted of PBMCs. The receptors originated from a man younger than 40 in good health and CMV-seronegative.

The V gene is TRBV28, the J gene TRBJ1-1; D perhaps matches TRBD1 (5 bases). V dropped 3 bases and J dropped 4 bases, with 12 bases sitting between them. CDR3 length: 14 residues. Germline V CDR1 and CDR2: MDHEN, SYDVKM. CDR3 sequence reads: CASSLGGIGTEAFF. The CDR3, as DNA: TGTGCCAGCAGTTTGGGGGGAATCGGCACTGAAGCTTTCTTT.

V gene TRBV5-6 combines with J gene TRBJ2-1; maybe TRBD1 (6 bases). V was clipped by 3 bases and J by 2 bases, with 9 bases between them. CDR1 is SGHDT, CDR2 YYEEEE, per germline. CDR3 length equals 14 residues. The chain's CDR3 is CASSSGQTYNEQFF. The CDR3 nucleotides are TGTGCCAGCAGCTCCGGACAGACCTACAATGAGCAGTTCTTC.

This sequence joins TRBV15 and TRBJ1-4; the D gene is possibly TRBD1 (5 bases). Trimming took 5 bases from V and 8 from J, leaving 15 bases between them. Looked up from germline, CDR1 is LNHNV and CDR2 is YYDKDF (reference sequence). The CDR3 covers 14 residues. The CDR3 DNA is TGTGCCACCAGCCGTGGCGGGGACTTAGAAAAACTGTTTTTT. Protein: CATSRGGDLEKLFF.

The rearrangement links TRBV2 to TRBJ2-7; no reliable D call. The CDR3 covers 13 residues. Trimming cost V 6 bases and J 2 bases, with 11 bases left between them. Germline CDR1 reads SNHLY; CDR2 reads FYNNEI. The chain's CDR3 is CASRVSVPYEQYF. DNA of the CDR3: TGTGCCAGCAGAGTCAGCGTACCCTACGAGCAGTACTTC.

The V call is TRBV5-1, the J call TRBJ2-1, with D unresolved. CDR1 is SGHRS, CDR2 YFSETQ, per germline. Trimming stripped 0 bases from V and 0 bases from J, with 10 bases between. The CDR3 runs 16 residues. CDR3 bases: TGCGCCAGCAGCTTGGTTGGGCTTAGCTCCTACAATGAGCAGTTCTTC. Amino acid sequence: CASSLVGLSSYNEQFF.

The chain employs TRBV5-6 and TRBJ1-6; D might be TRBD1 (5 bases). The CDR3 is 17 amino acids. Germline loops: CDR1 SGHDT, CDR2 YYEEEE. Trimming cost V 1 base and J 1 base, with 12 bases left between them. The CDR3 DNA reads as TGTGCCAGCAGCTTGTCCCAGGGTCATTCCTATAATTCACCCCTCCACTTT. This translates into CASSLSQGHSYNSPLHF.

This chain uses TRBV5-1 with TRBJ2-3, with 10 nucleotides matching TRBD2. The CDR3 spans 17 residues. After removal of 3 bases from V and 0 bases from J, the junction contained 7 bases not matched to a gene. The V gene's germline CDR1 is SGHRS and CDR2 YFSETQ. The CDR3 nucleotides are TGCGCCAGCAGCTCAAGCCCGACTAGCGGGAGCACAGATACGCAGTATTTT. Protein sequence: CASSSSPTSGSTDTQYF.

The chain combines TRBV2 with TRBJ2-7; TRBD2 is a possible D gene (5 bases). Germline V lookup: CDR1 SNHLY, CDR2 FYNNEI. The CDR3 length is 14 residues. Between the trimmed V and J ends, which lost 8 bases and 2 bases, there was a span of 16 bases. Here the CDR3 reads CASGGSDRAYEQYF. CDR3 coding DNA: TGTGCCAGCGGAGGTAGTGATAGGGCCTACGAGCAGTACTTC.

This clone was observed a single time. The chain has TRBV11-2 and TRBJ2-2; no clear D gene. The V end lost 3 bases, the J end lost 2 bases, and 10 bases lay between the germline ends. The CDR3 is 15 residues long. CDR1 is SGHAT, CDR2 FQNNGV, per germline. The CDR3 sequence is CASSFWSSNTGELFF. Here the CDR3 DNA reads TGTGCCAGCAGCTTTTGGAGCAGTAACACCGGGGAGCTGTTTTTT.

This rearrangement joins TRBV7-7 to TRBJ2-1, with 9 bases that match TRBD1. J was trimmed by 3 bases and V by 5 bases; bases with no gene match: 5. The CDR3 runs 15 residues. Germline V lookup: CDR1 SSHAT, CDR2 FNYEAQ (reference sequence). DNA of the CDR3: TGTGCCAGCAGCACCGGGACAGGGTTCTACAATGAGCAGTTCTTC. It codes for CASSTGTGFYNEQFF.

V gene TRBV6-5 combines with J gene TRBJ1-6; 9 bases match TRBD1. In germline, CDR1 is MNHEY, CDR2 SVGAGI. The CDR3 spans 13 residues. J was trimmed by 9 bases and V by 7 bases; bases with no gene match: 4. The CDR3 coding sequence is TGTGCCAGCATGCGGACAGGGGCTTCACCCCTCCACTTT. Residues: CASMRTGASPLHF.

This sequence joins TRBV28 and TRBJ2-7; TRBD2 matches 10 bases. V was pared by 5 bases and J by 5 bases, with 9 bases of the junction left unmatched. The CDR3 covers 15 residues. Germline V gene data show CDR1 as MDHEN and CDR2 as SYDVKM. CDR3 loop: CASSLDPGLANEQYF. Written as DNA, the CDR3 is TGTGCCAGCAGTCTGGACCCGGGACTAGCGAACGAGCAGTACTTC.

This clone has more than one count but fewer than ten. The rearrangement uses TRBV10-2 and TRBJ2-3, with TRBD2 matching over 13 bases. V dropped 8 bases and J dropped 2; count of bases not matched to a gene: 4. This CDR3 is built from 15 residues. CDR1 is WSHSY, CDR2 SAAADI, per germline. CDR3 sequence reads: CASHGTSGITDTQYF. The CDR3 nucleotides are TGCGCCAGCCACGGGACTAGCGGGATCACAGATACGCAGTATTTT.

The CDR3 DNA sequence: TGTGCCAGCAGTGAAACAGGGGGCCGAGAGACCCAGTACTTC. Its protein product is CASSETGGRETQYF. The J gene is TRBJ2-5, the V gene TRBV6-1; 9 nucleotides agree with TRBD1. This CDR3 is built from 14 residues. CDR1 is MNHNS and CDR2 is SASEGT in the germline V gene. Trimming removed 2 bases from V and 4 bases from J; junction bases left unmatched: 2.

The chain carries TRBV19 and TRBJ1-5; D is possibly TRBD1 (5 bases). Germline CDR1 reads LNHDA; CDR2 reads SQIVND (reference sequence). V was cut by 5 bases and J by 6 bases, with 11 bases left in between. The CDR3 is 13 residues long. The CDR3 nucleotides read TGTGCCAGTAGTGTAAACCAGGGTCAGCCCCAGCATTTT. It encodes CASSVNQGQPQHF.

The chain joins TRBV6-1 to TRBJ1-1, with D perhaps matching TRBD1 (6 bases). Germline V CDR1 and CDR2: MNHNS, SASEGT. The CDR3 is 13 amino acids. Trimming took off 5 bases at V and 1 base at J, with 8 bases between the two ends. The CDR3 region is CASSNRENTEAFF. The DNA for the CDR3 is TGTGCCAGCAGTAACAGGGAGAACACTGAAGCTTTCTTT.

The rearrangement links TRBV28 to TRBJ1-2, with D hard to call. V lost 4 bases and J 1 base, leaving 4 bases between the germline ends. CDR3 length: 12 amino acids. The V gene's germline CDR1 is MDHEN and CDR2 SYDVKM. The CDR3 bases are TGTGCCAGCAGTTACAGTAACTATGGCTACACCTTC. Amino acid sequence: CASSYSNYGYTF.

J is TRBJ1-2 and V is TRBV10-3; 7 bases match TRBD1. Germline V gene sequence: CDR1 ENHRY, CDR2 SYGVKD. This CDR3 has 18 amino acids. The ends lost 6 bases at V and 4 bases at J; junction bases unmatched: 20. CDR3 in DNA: TGTGCCATCAGAGACCCTACAGGGGTCGTGGATAAAGGCTATGGCTACACCTTC. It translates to CAIRDPTGVVDKGYGYTF.